Listed here are 32 T cell receptor beta chains from one sample, sequenced in a study of beta chain features in type 1 diabetes. Sequencing targeted expressed TCRB transcripts, as all isolated RNA had been reverse transcribed. This table comes from immunoSEQ multiplex PCR, and its TCRdb copy is limited to in-frame clones, with some not included. The table has about 250,000 clones, approximately 14% seen once. Sequences were obtained from naive CD4+ T cells from blood. The receptors derive from a woman in her thirties or forties in good health.

The chain is built from TRBV7-2 and TRBJ1-1; no firm D call. Germline values: CDR1 SGHTA, CDR2 FQGNSA. Trimming removed 1 base at V and 1 base at J, with 4 bases between. There are 13 residues in the CDR3. CDR3 residues: CASSLGENTEAFF. DNA of the CDR3: TGTGCCAGCAGCTTAGGCGAGAACACTGAAGCTTTCTTT.

This clone was picked up a small number of times. The gene calls are TRBV4-3 and TRBJ2-3, with TRBD2 identical over 12 bases. Per the germline V gene, CDR1 is LGHNA and CDR2 is YSLEER. The CDR3 contains 17 residues. V lost 1 base to trimming and J lost 5 bases; unmatched junction nucleotides: 7. CDR3 amino acids: CASSQGPSGGAGDTQYF. The DNA of the CDR3 is TGCGCCAGCAGCCAAGGCCCTAGCGGGGGGGCCGGAGATACGCAGTATTTT.

This clone showed up just a few times. The V gene is TRBV2, the J gene TRBJ1-2; TRBD1 is a possible D gene (5 bases). V gave up 3 bases and J gave up 3 bases, with 8 bases separating them. The CDR3 contains 13 residues. Germline CDR1 SNHLY, CDR2 FYNNEI. CDR3 coding DNA: TGTGCCAGCAGTGAGGAGGGGTACTATGGCTACACCTTC. Translated: CASSEEGYYGYTF.

The chain combines TRBV27 with TRBJ2-1; 7 bases align to TRBD1. Trimming at V came to 1 base and at J to 4 bases, leaving 4 bases not matched to a gene. The CDR3 covers 15 residues. Germline-derived CDR1 and CDR2 are MNHEY and SMNVEV (reference sequence). This CDR3 is CASSLWGQLYNEQFF. In DNA form, the CDR3 reads TGTGCCAGCAGTTTATGGGGACAGCTTTACAATGAGCAGTTCTTC.

This clone was seen a few times. The V gene is TRBV5-1, the J gene TRBJ2-1; D call uncertain. The V end lost 4 bases, the J end lost 7 bases, and 9 bases lay between the germline ends. CDR1 and CDR2 from the germline V gene are SGHRS and YFSETQ. This CDR3 is 12 amino acids long. CDR3 in amino acids: CASSQLGNEQFF. The CDR3 region has the DNA TGCGCCAGCAGCCAACTCGGGAATGAGCAGTTCTTC.

J is TRBJ2-5 and V is TRBV25-1, with D possibly matching TRBD2 (6 bases). This CDR3 has 12 amino acids. CDR1 is MGHDK and CDR2 is SYGVNS in the germline V gene. The V and J ends lost 4 bases and 7 bases respectively, with 10 bases between them. The CDR3 region has the DNA TGTGCCAGCAGTGCGGGGGATGTGACCCAGTACTTC. Protein sequence: CASSAGDVTQYF.

The V call is TRBV19, the J call TRBJ1-5; TRBD1 matches at 9 bases. The CDR3 length is 16 residues. Germline trimming cut 5 bases from V and 3 bases from J; bases unmatched to any gene: 8. In germline, CDR1 is LNHDA, CDR2 SQIVND (reference sequence). The CDR3 DNA reads as TGTGCCAGTAGTCCGGGACAGGGATATGTCAATCAGCCCCAGCATTTT. The encoded protein is CASSPGQGYVNQPQHF.

CDR3 sequence (DNA): TGTGCCAGTAGTATCTTCGGACAGGGCTATGGCTACACCTTC. This translates into CASSIFGQGYGYTF. The gene calls are TRBV19 and TRBJ1-2; 8 positions agree with TRBD1. Germline V gene lookup returns CDR1 LNHDA and CDR2 SQIVND (reference sequence). The CDR3 length is 14 residues. Germline trimming cut 3 bases from V and 4 bases from J; bases unmatched to any gene: 4. Based on the CDR3 plus reference TRBV19 and TRBJ1-2, the full variable domain is DGGITQSPKYLFRKEGQNVTLSCEQNLNHDAMYWYRQDPGQGLRLIYYSQIVNDFQKGDIAEGYSVSREKKESFPLTVTSAQKNPTAFYLCASSIFGQGYGYTFGSGTRLTVV.

The chain couples TRBV7-9 to TRBJ2-1; D is uncertain. The CDR3 consists of 13 residues. V was pared by 4 bases and J by 0 bases, with 4 bases between. CDR1 is SEHNR and CDR2 is FQNEAQ in the germline V gene (reference sequence). This CDR3 reads CASSYSSYNEQFF. CDR3 nucleotides: TGTGCCAGCAGCTACAGCTCCTACAATGAGCAGTTCTTC.

The V and J genes are TRBV5-4 and TRBJ2-1, with D hard to call. The V and J ends lost 2 bases and 8 bases respectively, with 11 bases between them. CDR1 is SGHNT, CDR2 YYREEE, per germline (reference sequence). This CDR3 has 13 amino acids. The CDR3, as DNA: TGTGCCAGCAGCTTAGTAGCCCTCGATGAGCAGTTCTTC. This encodes CASSLVALDEQFF.

The gene calls are TRBV5-1 and TRBJ2-2, with a possible D match to TRBD2 (7 bases). The CDR3 runs to 15 residues. Germline values: CDR1 SGHRS, CDR2 YFSETQ. Deletions cut 7 bases from V and 1 base from J, with 14 bases between. The CDR3 DNA reads as TGCGCCAGCTCATCCGGGGGGCTGAACACCGGGGAGCTGTTTTTT. Its translation: CASSSGGLNTGELFF.

The V and J genes are TRBV6-5 and TRBJ1-4; D perhaps matches TRBD1 (5 bases). V was pared by 6 bases and J by 5 bases, with 13 bases between. The CDR3 extends over 14 amino acids. The germline CDR1 and CDR2 sequences are MNHEY and SVGAGI. The CDR3 loop is CASSRQTRNEKLFF. The CDR3 DNA sequence: TGTGCCAGCAGCCGACAGACACGCAATGAAAAACTGTTTTTT.

This clone was seen only a few times. This chain uses TRBV5-4 with TRBJ2-7; 9 positions match TRBD1. Losses at the gene ends were 1 base for V and 3 bases for J; bases not matched to a gene: 5. This CDR3 is 15 amino acids long. The V gene's germline CDR1 is SGHNT and CDR2 YYREEE (reference sequence). The CDR3 here is CASSLTPTGGYEQYF. CDR3 nucleotide sequence: TGTGCCAGCAGCTTGACCCCGACAGGGGGCTACGAGCAGTACTTC.

This clone was observed many times. This rearrangement joins TRBV7-2 to TRBJ2-7, with TRBD1 matching 7 bases. This CDR3 comprises 14 residues. Trimming at V came to 4 bases and at J to 1 base, leaving 4 bases not matched to a gene. Germline V lookup: CDR1 SGHTA, CDR2 FQGNSA. CDR3 loop: CASSWRQGSYEQYF. The CDR3 DNA is TGTGCCAGCAGCTGGAGACAGGGTTCCTACGAGCAGTACTTC.

V gene TRBV5-5 combines with J gene TRBJ2-4; the match to TRBD1 covers 7 bases. Germline V lookup: CDR1 SGHKS, CDR2 YYEKEE (reference sequence). Trimming at V came to 3 bases and at J to 8 bases, leaving 8 bases not matched to a gene. The CDR3 length is 14 residues. The CDR3 spells CASSSLQGFDIQYF. The CDR3 DNA reads TGTGCCAGCAGCTCCTTACAGGGGTTTGACATTCAGTACTTC. Combining the CDR3 with reference TRBV5-5 and TRBJ2-4 gives the whole variable domain DAGVTQSPTHLIKTRGQQVTLRCSPISGHKSVSWYQQVLGQGPQFIFQYYEKEERGRGNFPDRFSARQFPNYSSELNVNALLLGDSALYLCASSSLQGFDIQYFGAGTRLSVL.

The chain joins TRBV5-5 to TRBJ2-1, with 7 bases fitting TRBD1. CDR1 is SGHKS, CDR2 YYEKEE, per germline (reference sequence). After removal of 4 bases from V and 8 bases from J, the junction contained 6 bases not matched to a gene. The CDR3 runs 13 residues. CDR3 residues: CASSRTGVDEQFF. In DNA, the CDR3 is TGTGCCAGCAGCCGAACAGGGGTAGATGAGCAGTTCTTC.

This clone was recorded a few times. The CDR3 loop is CASSLQWTDGYTF. The CDR3 nucleotides are TGTGCCAGCAGCTTACAATGGACAGACGGCTACACCTTC. The rearrangement uses TRBV5-8 and TRBJ1-2; possibly TRBD1 for D (6 bases). The CDR3 runs to 13 residues. Per the germline V gene, CDR1 is SGHTS and CDR2 is YDEGEE. V was shortened by 2 bases and J by 8 bases, with 13 bases between the two germline ends.

This clone came up a few times. The V call is TRBV10-3, the J call TRBJ2-3; 8 positions agree with TRBD2. V was pared by 3 bases and J by 3 bases, with 8 bases of the junction left unmatched. The V gene's germline CDR1 is ENHRY and CDR2 SYGVKD. The CDR3 runs 16 residues. The CDR3 here is CAISERSGDGTDTQYF. CDR3 DNA sequence: TGTGCCATCAGTGAACGTAGCGGGGATGGGACAGATACGCAGTATTTT.

The CDR3 sequence is CASSKQSSGNTIYF. The CDR3 DNA is TGTGCCAGCAGCAAACAGAGCTCTGGAAACACCATATATTTT. V and J are TRBV5-4 and TRBJ1-3; no clear D. This CDR3 contains 14 residues. V lost 4 bases to trimming and J lost 0 bases, with 8 bases between them. The germline V gene has CDR1 SGHNT and CDR2 YYREEE (reference sequence).

This chain joins TRBV5-1 and TRBJ1-6; D gene ambiguous. Germline V CDR1 and CDR2: SGHRS, YFSETQ. V was pared by 1 base and J by 8 bases, with 13 bases between. The CDR3 contains 15 residues. The CDR3 loop reads CASSLSGIHDSPLHF. DNA for the CDR3: TGCGCCAGCAGCTTGTCTGGCATCCATGATTCACCCCTCCACTTT.

This clone was counted only a few times. V and J are TRBV2 and TRBJ2-1; possible D gene TRBD1, 5 bases. Germline lookup yields CDR1 SNHLY and CDR2 FYNNEI. Trimming left V 2 bases short and J 5 bases short, with 7 bases between. CDR3 length: 13 amino acids. The CDR3 region is CASSEQGNNEQFF. The CDR3 DNA follows: TGTGCCAGCAGTGAACAGGGTAACAATGAGCAGTTCTTC.

The sample holds a few counts of this clone. This chain connects TRBV6-5 to TRBJ2-3, with D perhaps TRBD1 (5 bases). This CDR3 region has 14 residues. Germline CDR1 MNHEY, CDR2 SVGAGI. V was clipped by 0 bases and J by 1 base, with 5 bases between them. This chain's CDR3 is CASSYSGGTDTQYF. CDR3 DNA sequence: TGTGCCAGCAGTTACTCAGGGGGCACAGATACGCAGTATTTT.

This clone was counted a few times. This chain uses TRBV7-9 with TRBJ2-7; D remains ambiguous. The CDR3 totals 14 residues. V shed 2 bases and J shed 0 bases, with 8 bases lying between them. Germline V gene lookup returns CDR1 SEHNR and CDR2 FQNEAQ (reference sequence). The CDR3 DNA reads as TGTGCCAGCAGCTTATTGGCGGTCTCCTACGAGCAGTACTTC. It encodes CASSLLAVSYEQYF.

This clone was seen a few times. CDR3 sequence reads: CASSLVPGTSGTDEQFF. As DNA, the CDR3 is TGCGCCAGCAGCTTGGTTCCCGGGACTAGCGGGACCGATGAGCAGTTCTTC. The chain uses TRBV5-1 and TRBJ2-1; TRBD2 aligns across 13 bases. CDR1 SGHRS and CDR2 YFSETQ come from the germline V gene. This CDR3 comprises 17 residues. V trimming: 0 bases; J trimming: 8 bases; junction bases outside the gene matches: 8.

The chain carries TRBV5-1 and TRBJ2-7; D remains ambiguous. The germline gives CDR1 SGHRS, CDR2 YFSETQ. This CDR3 spans 13 amino acids. Trimming took off 3 bases at V and 2 bases at J, with 9 bases between the two ends. The CDR3 DNA sequence: TGCGCCAGCAGCTCCCGCTTAGCCTACGAGCAGTACTTC. Its protein product is CASSSRLAYEQYF.

This clone was detected only a few times. The chain recombines TRBV19 with TRBJ2-3; D might be TRBD1 (6 bases). There are 15 residues in the CDR3. Germline V gene data show CDR1 as LNHDA and CDR2 as SQIVND (reference sequence). Trimming cost V 7 bases and J 2 bases, with 16 bases left between them. The CDR3 loop is CASTPRQENTDTQYF. The CDR3 DNA reads TGTGCCAGTACCCCACGACAGGAGAACACAGATACGCAGTATTTT.

This clone was counted a few times. V and J are TRBV9 and TRBJ1-1; TRBD1 might be the D (5 bases). Germline V gene sequence: CDR1 SGDLS, CDR2 YYNGEE. The length of the CDR3 is 14 residues. V was pared by 0 bases and J by 1 base, with 7 bases between. In DNA form, the CDR3 reads TGTGCCAGCAGCGTAGCGGGGGGGAACACTGAAGCTTTCTTT. Residues: CASSVAGGNTEAFF.

This clone appeared a few times. The CDR3 nucleotides read TGTGCCAGCAGCTTCAAAGAGACCCAGTACTTC. Translating gives CASSFKETQYF. The rearrangement uses TRBV5-4 and TRBJ2-5; D is ambiguous. Trimming stripped 2 bases from V and 3 bases from J, with 2 bases between. The CDR3 is made up of 11 amino acids. Germline V gene lookup returns CDR1 SGHNT and CDR2 YYREEE (reference sequence).

The chain couples TRBV7-9 to TRBJ2-2; D is uncertain. Germline CDR1 and CDR2: SEHNR and FQNEAQ (reference sequence). The CDR3 contains 13 residues. V lost 5 bases and J 6 bases, leaving 10 bases between the germline ends. The CDR3 spells CASSRKEAGELFF. The CDR3 nucleotides are TGTGCCAGCAGCCGGAAAGAGGCCGGGGAGCTGTTTTTT.

With respect to this clone: The junction differs from germline at one of its ends, possibly a read error. The rearrangement links TRBV18 to TRBJ2-7; TRBD2 matches 15 bases. Germline V gene data show CDR1 as KGHSH and CDR2 as LQKENI. The CDR3 runs 14 residues. The CDR3: CASSPLGTSGGTDF. For the CDR3, the DNA is TGTGCCAGCTCACCACTCGGGACTAGCGGGGGGACGGACTTC.

This clone was counted between two and nine times. V is TRBV7-9 and J is TRBJ1-4; no firm D call. Trimming left V 2 bases short and J 11 bases short, with 12 bases between. CDR1 and CDR2 (germline): SEHNR, FQNEAQ (reference sequence). This CDR3 contains 13 residues. CDR3 nucleotides: TGTGCCAGCAGCTTACAACTTCGAGGCAAACTGTTTTTT. Translated, it gives CASSLQLRGKLFF.

Turning to this clone: The sample carries other DNA sequences with the same CDR3. The chain links TRBV12-5 to TRBJ2-1; TRBD2 matches at 11 bases. The V segment lost 1 base and the J segment 6 bases; nucleotides outside the gene matches: 2. Germline CDR1 reads LGHNT; CDR2 reads FRNRAP. The CDR3 has 15 residues. This CDR3 reads CASGLGLAGTNEQFF. For the CDR3, the DNA is TGTGCTAGTGGTTTGGGACTAGCGGGGACCAATGAGCAGTTCTTC.